This TCR beta chain was sequenced in a study of circulating CD8 cells and anti-PD-1 response in melanoma. This clonotype is labeled as medium-sized. Its antigen is still unknown. Germline CDR1 is SGHVS and CDR2 is FQNEAQ. The CDR3 is 19 residues long. V lost 0 bases, J lost 3 bases, and 12 bases stayed unmatched. Findings and limits, study-wide: A small cohort with few responders supplied the baseline and M1 comparisons. Replicates were generally not done for experiments. TIGIT repertoires were least diverse, DNEG repertoires most diverse. At M1, fewer than 8% of TRB clonotypes appeared in multiple subsets.

From live CD3+CD8+TCRalphabeta+ cells, four PD-1 and/or TIGIT subsets were sorted. TCR libraries were prepared from around 15 ng of total RNA with the QIAseq Immune Repertoire TCR panel. TCRdb re-called the reads with MiXCR, one entry per CDR3 protein. The sample has over 150 distinct CDR3 sequences; about 8.1% are singletons. This material consisted of CD8+ T cells from PBMCs, taken at baseline or after one month of anti-PD-1 therapy (not recorded which). The J gene is TRBJ2-7, the V gene TRBV7-8; 12 bases agree with TRBD2. This clonotype was obtained from a human donor with melanoma. In nucleotides, the CDR3 is TGTGCCAGCAGCTTAGCCACTGGGACTAGCGGGCCTTGGGGCTACGAGCAGTACTTC. This encodes CASSLATGTSGPWGYEQYF. Supplemented by reference TRBV7-8 and TRBJ2-7, the full variable domain reads GAGVSQSPRYKVAKRGQDVALRCDPISGHVSLFWYQQALGQGPEFLTYFQNEAQLDKSGLPSDRFFAERPEGSVSTLKIQRTQQEDSAVYLCASSLATGTSGPWGYEQYFGPGTRLTVT.